The source of this TCR beta chain is a study of T cells in Graves' hyperthyroidism and ophthalmopathy. Lactation, pregnancy, other autoimmune disease or uncontrolled infection excluded patients. From around 11 ml of fresh peripheral blood, PBMCs were isolated. Germline CDR1 KGHDR, CDR2 SFDVKD. The CDR3 sequence is 17 residues long. J was trimmed by 4 bases and V by 3 bases; bases with no gene match: 11. Using RNA transcripts as the source, TCR beta CDR3 regions were amplified. HTBI primers drove first-round RT-PCR of the TCR CDR3. Using its own MiXCR run on the multiplex PCR reads, TCRdb lists one record per CDR3 protein. The profile shows hundreds of thousands of distinct CDR3 sequences, around 15% of them singletons. This clonotype occurred many times. The antigen remains undetermined. Study observations and caveats: Most expanded thyroid clonotypes above 0.001 also appeared in blood. Ophthalmopathy onset followed model prediction by a median approximately 6.2 months.

The clonotype was recovered from a woman aged 55-75 years with Graves' ophthalmopathy. Sequenced: blood. The J gene is TRBJ2-3, the V gene TRBV24-1; 8 bases fit TRBD2. CDR3 in DNA: TGTGCCACCAGTGATCCCGGACTAGCCCCCGGGCCAGATACGCAGTATTTT. It specifies CATSDPGLAPGPDTQYF.